Below are 22 T cell receptor beta chains sequenced from a single sample in a study of identical twins. TCRdb reprocessed the 5' RACE reads with MiXCR, giving one entry per CDR3 protein. The sample includes about 730,000 distinct CDR3 sequences, approximately 22% of them seen just once. This sample was shared with a second study, whose subject was T cells expressing NK-cell markers.

Sequencing input: PBMCs. Receptors were obtained from a young woman in good health.

This clonotype has just a few counts. This chain uses TRBV5-1 with TRBJ2-1; perhaps D is TRBD1 or TRBD2 (5 bases each). The V end was cut by 6 bases, the J end by 11 bases, with 18 bases between. Germline V lookup: CDR1 SGHRS, CDR2 YFSETQ. The CDR3 is 13 residues long. This CDR3 is CASIGTPGTQQFF. DNA for the CDR3: TGCGCCAGCATAGGAACCCCCGGGACCCAGCAGTTCTTC.

This clonotype was detected ten times or more. This rearrangement joins TRBV27 to TRBJ2-7; D perhaps matches TRBD2 (5 bases). The CDR3 covers 14 residues. Trimming cost V 4 bases and J 3 bases, with 13 bases left between them. Germline CDR1 reads MNHEY; CDR2 reads SMNVEV (reference sequence). The chain's CDR3 is CASSSPGVVYEQYF. In DNA form, the CDR3 reads TGTGCCAGCAGTTCACCCGGGGTGGTCTACGAGCAGTACTTC.

DNA of the CDR3: TGTGCCAGCAGTGAAGGCGGACTTAAGAACACCGGGGAGCTGTTTTTT. Translated: CASSEGGLKNTGELFF. V is TRBV2 and J is TRBJ2-2, with a tentative D call TRBD2 (5 bases). Per the germline V gene, CDR1 is SNHLY and CDR2 is FYNNEI. Trimming cost V 1 base and J 1 base, with 10 bases left between them. The CDR3 covers 16 residues.

Comment on this clonotype: A junction boundary mismatches the germline segment, possibly from a read error. J is TRBJ2-7 and V is TRBV20-1; D tentatively reads TRBD1 or TRBD2 (5 bases each). Germline values: CDR1 DFQATT, CDR2 SNEGSKA (reference sequence). The CDR3 contains 15 residues. The CDR3 is CSARDTGGGSYEQYF. In nucleotides, the CDR3 is TGCAGTGCGAGAGACACTGGTGGGGGATCCTACGAGCAGTACTTC.

The chain has TRBV20-1 and TRBJ1-5; the D gene is possibly TRBD1 (5 bases). The CDR3 is 15 residues long. V was trimmed by 0 bases and J by 3 bases, leaving 12 bases between them. CDR1 DFQATT and CDR2 SNEGSKA come from the germline V gene (reference sequence). The CDR3 loop reads CSARELGDLNQPQHF. The CDR3 bases are TGCAGTGCTAGAGAGTTGGGGGACCTCAATCAGCCCCAGCATTTT.

Concerning this clonotype: Its ends do not fully match the called genes, so a read error is possible. The rearrangement links TRBV10-1 to TRBJ2-4; 8 bases map to TRBD2. CDR1 is WNHNN, CDR2 SYGVQD, per germline (reference sequence). This CDR3 is built from 16 residues. CDR3 DNA: TGCGCCAGCAGTGAAGGTAGCGGGGTGGCCAAGAACATTCAGTACTTC. Its translation: CASSEGSGVAKNIQYF.

CDR3 coding DNA: TGCAGCGTTAGGGGGGGGGCGGATGGGACCCAGTACTTC. It codes for CSVRGGADGTQYF. V and J are TRBV29-1 and TRBJ2-5; D might be TRBD2 (7 bases). The germline V gene has CDR1 SQVTM and CDR2 ANQGSEA. The CDR3 totals 13 residues. Trimming stripped 5 bases from V and 7 bases from J, with 17 bases between.

This chain connects TRBV3-1 to TRBJ2-1, with TRBD2 matching over 7 bases. Germline V gives CDR1 LGHDT, CDR2 YNNKEL (reference sequence). The V gene end was trimmed by 3 bases and the J gene end by 5 bases; junction bases not matched to a gene: 10. CDR3 size: 16 residues. CDR3 nucleotide sequence: TGTGCCAGCAGCCAGGGGGGACGGGAGGTAGACAATGAGCAGTTCTTC. Amino acids: CASSQGGREVDNEQFF.

This clonotype was seen more than once but under ten times. The chain recombines TRBV27 with TRBJ2-3; D could derive from TRBD1 or TRBD2 (5 bases each). The CDR3 loop spans 17 amino acids. Germline V lookup: CDR1 MNHEY, CDR2 SMNVEV (reference sequence). V was cut by 5 bases and J by 4 bases, with 22 bases left in between. The CDR3 DNA is TGTGCCAGCAGTCGCTTTATTGGCAGGCAGGGACCAGATACGCAGTATTTT. Its protein product is CASSRFIGRQGPDTQYF.

The V gene is TRBV18, the J gene TRBJ2-7, with 8 bases lining up with TRBD1. CDR1 and CDR2 (germline): KGHSH, LQKENI. The CDR3 is 15 residues long. The J segment lost 4 bases and the V segment lost 1 base, leaving 6 bases of the junction unmatched. CDR3 region: CASSPLRDRLYEQYF. The CDR3 nucleotides read TGTGCCAGCTCACCACTTAGGGACAGGCTATACGAGCAGTACTTC.

V gene TRBV11-1 combines with J gene TRBJ1-2; no firm D call. This CDR3 has 18 residues. The V end was cut by 2 bases, the J end by 7 bases, with 26 bases between. Germline V gene data show CDR1 as SGHAT and CDR2 as FQDESV (reference sequence). In DNA, the CDR3 is TGTGCCAGCAGCTTATTTTTGCCGACCTCCCTTTGGCGGATTGGCTACACCTTC. This translates into CASSLFLPTSLWRIGYTF.

This clonotype was observed a few times. The DNA for the CDR3 is TGCGCCAGCAGCTTGGCGGACTATTCCACAGATACGCAGTATTTT. Its protein is CASSLADYSTDTQYF. The chain combines TRBV5-1 with TRBJ2-3; D perhaps matches TRBD2 (6 bases). V was pared by 0 bases and J by 2 bases, with 10 bases between. Germline CDR1 and CDR2: SGHRS and YFSETQ. There are 15 residues in the CDR3.

Comments on this clonotype: A read error is likely, as this CDR3 ends without the conserved phenylalanine or tryptophan. The DNA is left out, because the CDR3 cannot be placed on it with certainty; the CDR3 is given as TCRdb lists it. The chain is built from TRBV20-1 and TRBJ2-1; the D call of TRBD1 is as the table states it, not checked on the DNA. Counting both end residues, the CDR3 totals 10 amino acids. Germline V gene data show CDR1 as DFQATT and CDR2 as SNEGSKA (reference sequence). CDR3: CSAGGQSLLM.

A word on this clonotype: A read error may produce the germline difference seen at one junction end. The chain links TRBV10-3 to TRBJ2-2, with a tentative D call TRBD1 (6 bases). The length of the CDR3 is 11 residues. Germline values: CDR1 ENHRY, CDR2 SYGVKD. CDR3 loop: CATGQSGELLF. Here the CDR3 DNA reads TGTGCCACCGGACAGTCCGGGGAGCTGCTTTTT.

This clonotype was seen a few times. The chain uses TRBV27 and TRBJ2-7; TRBD1 aligns across 7 bases. CDR1 MNHEY and CDR2 SMNVEV come from the germline V gene (reference sequence). The trim removed 6 bases at V and 0 bases at J, leaving 5 bases unmatched. The CDR3 extends over 14 amino acids. The CDR3 nucleotides are TGTGCCAGCAGCATGGACAGGAACTCCTACGAGCAGTACTTC. Translation: CASSMDRNSYEQYF.

This chain connects TRBV12-3 or TRBV12-4 to TRBJ2-3, with 8 bases that match TRBD2. This CDR3 spans 16 amino acids. J was trimmed by 2 bases and V by 4 bases; bases with no gene match: 8. For the CDR3, the DNA is TGTGCCAGCAGTTCGCCCAGCGGGGGTCACACAGATACGCAGTATTTT. Translation: CASSSPSGGHTDTQYF.

The chain carries TRBV7-6 and TRBJ2-1; possibly TRBD1 or TRBD2 for D (5 bases each). Germline loops: CDR1 SGHVS, CDR2 FNYEAQ. V lost 6 bases, J lost 8 bases, and 14 bases lay in between. CDR3 size: 13 residues. As DNA, the CDR3 is TGTGCCAGCAGATCGACAGTGGGGGATGAGCAGTTCTTC. Encoded protein: CASRSTVGDEQFF.

This clonotype was found a few times. The chain carries TRBV9 and TRBJ2-1; TRBD2 matches 12 bases. CDR1 SGDLS and CDR2 YYNGEE come from the germline V gene. Unmatched junction bases numbered 6, after V lost 0 bases and J lost 5 bases. The CDR3 contains 17 residues. The CDR3 sequence is CASSVDELAGGDNEQFF. The DNA of the CDR3 is TGTGCCAGCAGCGTAGACGAACTAGCGGGAGGAGACAATGAGCAGTTCTTC.

This chain connects TRBV6-5 to TRBJ2-3, with no clear D. The germline CDR1 and CDR2 sequences are MNHEY and SVGAGI. CDR3 length: 11 amino acids. Trimming left V 7 bases short and J 5 bases short, with 7 bases between. The CDR3 DNA sequence: TGTGCCAGCACCCACGGAGATACGCAGTATTTT. Translated: CASTHGDTQYF.

This clonotype turned up a few times. The V gene is TRBV7-9, the J gene TRBJ2-7; 7 bases match TRBD1. V shed 1 base, J shed 3 bases, and the junction held 3 bases outside the gene matches. Germline V gene lookup returns CDR1 SEHNR and CDR2 FQNEAQ (reference sequence). The CDR3 is 14 residues long. CDR3 sequence: CASSLEGTVYEQYF. CDR3 bases: TGTGCCAGCAGCTTAGAGGGGACAGTCTACGAGCAGTACTTC. The variable domain in full, with the rest retrieved from reference TRBV7-9 and TRBJ2-7, is DTGVSQNPRHKITKRGQNVTFRCDPISEHNRLYWYRQTLGQGPEFLTYFQNEAQLEKSRLLSDRFSAERPKGSFSTLEIQRTEQGDSAMYLCASSLEGTVYEQYFGPGTRLTVT.

V gene TRBV12-3 or TRBV12-4 combines with J gene TRBJ1-4; TRBD1 is a possible D gene (5 bases). V shed 5 bases and J shed 3 bases, with 16 bases lying between them. This CDR3 has 16 residues. This chain's CDR3 is CASSPLGVRANEKLFF. In nucleotides, the CDR3 is TGTGCCAGCAGTCCTCTAGGGGTGAGGGCTAATGAAAAACTGTTTTTT.

This clonotype was found a few times. This rearrangement joins TRBV11-2 to TRBJ2-5; D possibly corresponds to TRBD1 (5 bases). From germline, CDR1 is SGHAT and CDR2 FQNNGV. V gave up 1 base and J gave up 4 bases, with 13 bases separating them. The CDR3 contains 15 residues. This CDR3 reads CASSLVVDDRETQYF. DNA of the CDR3: TGTGCCAGCAGCTTAGTTGTGGATGACAGAGAGACCCAGTACTTC.